This TCR beta chain was sequenced in a study of OX40 agonist ivuxolimab in advanced cancers. As for the study in general: The study enrolled dose-escalation patients with hepatocellular carcinoma, melanoma, renal cell or head and neck cancer. Whole-study results and caveats: People who partly responded at 0.1-3.0 mg/kg had some of the least clonal expansion seen.

The investigators sampled blood at baseline, at cycle 4 day 1, and at cycle 7 day 1. Only in-frame clones appear in the TCRdb table, and some are missing; sequencing was by immunoSEQ multiplex PCR. The table shows around 50,000 clones, with approximately 81% occurring only once. On this clone itself: Its antigen is unknown.

The germline V gene has CDR1 SGHVS and CDR2 FQNEAQ. The CDR3 runs 12 residues. Trimming stripped 5 bases from V and 4 bases from J, with 6 bases between. The genes are TRBV7-8 and TRBJ2-1, with D unresolved. The input for sequencing was CD4+ or CD8+ T cells sorted from blood, taken in a trial of the OX40 agonist ivuxolimab. This receptor was taken from an adult with an advanced solid tumor such as melanoma, head and neck, liver or kidney cancer. CDR3 loop: CASSPRYNEQFF. CDR3 sequence (DNA): TGTGCCAGCAGCCCCCGGTACAATGAGCAGTTCTTC.